The 20 T cell receptor beta chains below were found in one sample sequenced in a study of brain T cells in children with intractable seizures. Generated by immunoSEQ multiplex PCR, the TCRdb table keeps only in-frame clones and is missing some. The sample holds roughly 110,000 clones; 90% to 95% are singletons and the top ten take 3.5% to 4%. This material consisted of peripheral blood, taken at surgery. The receptors originated from a boy in the first two years of life with hemimegalencephaly and intractable seizures.

The V call is TRBV11-2, the J call TRBJ1-6; no definite D call. Germline CDR1 reads SGHAT; CDR2 reads FQNNGV. The length of the CDR3 is 13 residues. V was clipped by 2 bases and J by 7 bases, with 6 bases between them. The CDR3 DNA follows: TGTGCCAGCAGCTTACCGCGAAATTCACCCCTCCACTTT. Translation: CASSLPRNSPLHF. Looking up the rest from reference TRBV11-2 and TRBJ1-6 gives the full variable domain: EAGVAQSPRYKIIEKRQSVAFWCNPISGHATLYWYQQILGQGPKLLIQFQNNGVVDDSQLPKDRFSAERLKGVDSTLKIQPAKLEDSAVYLCASSLPRNSPLHFGNGTRLTVT.

The chain recombines TRBV9 with TRBJ2-6, with D tentatively TRBD1 or TRBD2 (6 bases each). Germline V gene sequence: CDR1 SGDLS, CDR2 YYNGEE. V was clipped by 2 bases and J by 0 bases, with 15 bases between them. The CDR3 spans 18 residues. The CDR3 DNA sequence: TGTGCCAGCAGCGTTGAACCCGGGGGCCGCTCTGGGGCCAACGTCCTGACTTTC. It encodes CASSVEPGGRSGANVLTF.

The rearrangement uses TRBV18 and TRBJ1-4, with a possible D match to TRBD1 (6 bases). CDR1 KGHSH and CDR2 LQKENI come from the germline V gene. The CDR3 loop spans 14 amino acids. V gave up 3 bases and J gave up 7 bases, with 12 bases separating them. The CDR3 region is CASSPTGTGEKLFF. CDR3 in DNA: TGTGCCAGCTCACCCACAGGGACCGGTGAAAAACTGTTTTTT.

The V and J genes are TRBV11-3 and TRBJ2-3; D possibly matches TRBD1 or TRBD2 (5 bases each). V lost 7 bases to trimming and J lost 5 bases, with 19 bases between them. Germline values: CDR1 SGHNT, CDR2 YENEEA. The CDR3 consists of 15 residues. As DNA, the CDR3 is TGTGCCAGCACCTTGCGTTGGGACCGTTTAGATACGCAGTATTTT. Translating it yields CASTLRWDRLDTQYF.

V is TRBV5-4 and J is TRBJ1-4; 8 bases match TRBD1. The CDR3 length is 16 residues. Trimming removed 1 base from V and 0 bases from J; junction bases left unmatched: 2. Germline CDR1 and CDR2: SGHNT and YYREEE (reference sequence). Written as DNA, the CDR3 is TGTGCCAGCAGCTTGCCACAGGGGGCAACTAATGAAAAACTGTTTTTT. It codes for CASSLPQGATNEKLFF.

This chain connects TRBV28 to TRBJ1-5, with 8 positions matching TRBD1. Germline-derived CDR1 and CDR2 are MDHEN and SYDVKM. V lost 8 bases, J lost 9 bases, and 9 bases stayed unmatched. This CDR3 spans 13 amino acids. CDR3 sequence (DNA): TGTGCCAGCTCCCCGCAGGGGGCCTGGCCCCAGCATTTT. Protein: CASSPQGAWPQHF.

The chain carries TRBV24-1 and TRBJ2-1; 7 positions agree with TRBD1. CDR3 length equals 15 residues. The V and J ends lost 4 bases and 15 bases, in that order; junction bases with no gene match: 17. Germline-derived CDR1 and CDR2 are KGHDR and SFDVKD. The CDR3 reads CATSDSRQGHMKWFF. The CDR3 nucleotides read TGTGCCACCAGTGACTCACGACAGGGCCATATGAAATGGTTCTTC.

This clone was seen just once. CDR3 in amino acids: CATSGAPLPGTDTQYF. CDR3 nucleotides: TGTGCCACCAGCGGAGCCCCGCTCCCGGGCACAGATACGCAGTATTTT. The chain has TRBV15 and TRBJ2-3; the D is unclear. The CDR3 runs to 16 residues. Trimming stripped 5 bases from V and 1 base from J, with 16 bases between. CDR1 LNHNV and CDR2 YYDKDF come from the germline V gene (reference sequence).

This clone has just one count. The chain couples TRBV12-3 or TRBV12-4 to TRBJ2-3; D is unresolved. Trimming removed 3 bases from V and 1 base from J, with 5 bases in between. The length of the CDR3 is 13 residues. The CDR3 protein is CASSFGGTDTQYF. The CDR3, as DNA: TGTGCCAGCAGTTTTGGGGGCACAGATACGCAGTATTTT.

Here the CDR3 reads CASSLAGRETQYF. The DNA of the CDR3 is TGTGCCAGCAGCTTAGCAGGGAGGGAGACCCAGTACTTC. The genes are TRBV7-3 and TRBJ2-5; D possibly corresponds to TRBD2 (6 bases). The CDR3 spans 13 residues. V was pared by 2 bases and J by 5 bases, with 9 bases between. The germline V gene has CDR1 SGHTA and CDR2 FQGTGA.

This sequence joins TRBV5-4 and TRBJ1-2; 9 positions match TRBD1. CDR3 length equals 13 residues. Trimming removed 0 bases from V and 6 bases from J; junction bases left unmatched: 0. CDR1 and CDR2 (germline): SGHNT, YYREEE (reference sequence). CDR3 DNA sequence: TGTGCCAGCAGCTTGGACAGGGGGCATGGCTACACCTTC. This gives the protein CASSLDRGHGYTF.

The genes are TRBV11-2 and TRBJ1-3; D is unclear. V was clipped by 1 base and J by 0 bases, with 13 bases between them. The CDR3 runs 17 residues. Germline CDR1 reads SGHAT; CDR2 reads FQNNGV. This CDR3 reads CASSLGPGSLSGNTIYF. In DNA form, the CDR3 reads TGTGCCAGCAGCTTAGGGCCGGGGTCTCTCTCTGGAAACACCATATATTTT.

The chain couples TRBV12-5 to TRBJ2-1; the D is unclear. The germline V and J ends were trimmed by 4 bases and 5 bases, with 9 bases remaining between them. CDR1 is LGHNT, CDR2 FRNRAP, per germline. The CDR3 is made up of 13 amino acids. The CDR3 DNA reads as TGTGCTAGTGGTTCCAGCCTCAACAATGAGCAGTTCTTC. Translating gives CASGSSLNNEQFF.

The chain combines TRBV12-3 or TRBV12-4 with TRBJ1-2; TRBD1 matches 7 bases. Trimming cost V 3 bases and J 4 bases; bases outside gene matches: 2. The CDR3 has 13 amino acids. The CDR3 DNA reads as TGTGCCAGCAGTTTCCGGGACAGCTATGGCTACACCTTC. Translation gives CASSFRDSYGYTF.

In this sample, this clone turned up once. The chain employs TRBV7-2 and TRBJ2-2, with TRBD2 as a possible D gene (6 bases). The CDR3 spans 16 residues. V was trimmed by 1 base and J by 6 bases, leaving 15 bases between them. Germline V gene data show CDR1 as SGHTA and CDR2 as FQGNSA. The CDR3 loop reads CASSLVPVGGPGELFF. In nucleotides, the CDR3 is TGTGCCAGCAGCTTAGTTCCTGTCGGAGGGCCCGGGGAGCTGTTTTTT.

The DNA of the CDR3 is TGTGCCACCACCAGGGGGCGGAGAGGGAATGAGCAGTTCTTC. It specifies CATTRGRRGNEQFF. J is TRBJ2-1 and V is TRBV6-5; 8 bases fit TRBD1. The ends lost 10 bases at V and 7 bases at J; junction bases unmatched: 12. CDR3 size: 14 residues. Germline loops: CDR1 MNHEY, CDR2 SVGAGI.

The V call is TRBV5-4, the J call TRBJ2-7; 13 nucleotides match TRBD2. This CDR3 region has 14 residues. The J segment lost 6 bases and the V segment lost 4 bases, leaving 4 bases of the junction unmatched. The V gene's germline CDR1 is SGHNT and CDR2 YYREEE (reference sequence). The CDR3 spells CASSRTSGSPEQYF. The CDR3 DNA reads as TGTGCCAGCAGCCGGACTAGCGGGAGCCCCGAGCAGTACTTC.

The chain couples TRBV11-2 to TRBJ2-7, with 7 positions matching TRBD2. The CDR3 covers 15 residues. The germline gives CDR1 SGHAT, CDR2 FQNNGV. J lost 2 bases, V lost 4 bases, and 8 bases had no gene match. The CDR3 region has the DNA TGTGCCAGCAGCTCTTTAGCGCGGGGGACCTACGAGCAGTACTTC. It yields the protein CASSSLARGTYEQYF.

The rearrangement uses TRBV19 and TRBJ2-1; 14 bases agree with TRBD2. After removal of 6 bases from V and 9 bases from J, the junction contained 4 bases not matched to a gene. Germline loops: CDR1 LNHDA, CDR2 SQIVND (reference sequence). The CDR3 has 14 residues. The DNA of the CDR3 is TGTGCCAGTAGAGTGACTAGCGGGAGGGGTGAGCAGTTCTTC. Its translation: CASRVTSGRGEQFF.

The chain joins TRBV3-1 (or the pseudogene TRBV3-2) to TRBJ2-3, with TRBD2 as a possible D gene (6 bases). The CDR3 sequence is 14 residues long. Trimming left V 1 base short and J 7 bases short, with 12 bases between. Per germline, CDR1 LGHDT and CDR2 YNNKEL (reference sequence). The CDR3 DNA sequence: TGTGCCAGCAGCCAAGGACTAGGAATCAATACGCAGTATTTT. Its protein product is CASSQGLGINTQYF.